These 14 T cell receptor beta chains were all obtained from the same sample, sequenced in a study of blood T cells in healthy people across ages. A second roughly 7 to 11 cycle PCR used barcoded and J-beta primers. TCRdb re-called the 5' RACE reads through MiXCR, storing one row per CDR3 protein. The sample includes over 1,500,000 distinct CDR3 sequences, about two fifths of them seen just once. Sequencing was carried out using blood. The receptors derive from a human donor in good health.

The V gene is TRBV5-6, the J gene TRBJ2-5; D is uncertain. The J call may be mistaken, given a closer DNA end match to TRBJ2-7. Looked up from germline, CDR1 is SGHDT and CDR2 is YYEEEE. CDR3 length: 13 amino acids. The CDR3 bases are TGTGCCAGCAGCTTGGGCGCCAGACACGAGCAGTACTTC. This codes for CASSLGARHEQYF.

The rearrangement links TRBV7-2 to TRBJ2-1; 15 bases match TRBD2. The germline V gene encodes CDR1 SGHTA and CDR2 FQGNSA. The CDR3 has 18 amino acids. Trimming removed 1 base from V and 4 bases from J; junction bases left unmatched: 5. The CDR3 loop reads CASSLEGLAGGWYNEQFF. In nucleotides, the CDR3 is TGTGCCAGCAGCTTAGAGGGACTAGCGGGGGGATGGTACAATGAGCAGTTCTTC. The whole variable domain, filled in from reference TRBV7-2 and TRBJ2-1, reads GAGVSQSPSNKVTEKGKDVELRCDPISGHTALYWYRQSLGQGLEFLIYFQGNSAPDKSGLPSDRFSAERTGGSVSTLTIQRTQQEDSAVYLCASSLEGLAGGWYNEQFFGPGTRLTVL.

The CDR3 nucleotides read TGCAGCGGTGAGGACCTTGGCGGGGAGCTGTTTTTT. Translated, it gives CSGEDLGGELFF. V gene TRBV29-1 combines with J gene TRBJ2-2; D ambiguous. Trimming removed 7 bases at V and 7 bases at J, with 13 bases between. Looked up from germline, CDR1 is SQVTM and CDR2 is ANQGSEA. The CDR3 runs to 12 residues.

This clonotype was observed a few times. V usage is TRBV12-3 or TRBV12-4 and J usage is TRBJ2-7, with D possibly matching TRBD2 (5 bases). This CDR3 is 13 amino acids long. V was cut by 6 bases and J by 3 bases, with 12 bases left in between. The CDR3 DNA reads as TGTGCCAGCAGCCTGACTACGCTCTACGAGCAGTACTTC. Its translation: CASSLTTLYEQYF.

This clonotype has more than one count but fewer than ten. V and J are TRBV2 and TRBJ1-1; tentatively, D is TRBD1 (6 bases). Germline values: CDR1 SNHLY, CDR2 FYNNEI. The V and J ends lost 8 bases and 0 bases respectively, with 13 bases between them. CDR3 length equals 14 residues. CDR3 sequence reads: CASETGYMNTEAFF. In DNA, the CDR3 is TGTGCCAGCGAGACAGGATACATGAACACTGAAGCTTTCTTT.

This clonotype has more than one count but fewer than ten. The chain couples TRBV14 to TRBJ1-2, with D perhaps matching TRBD1 (6 bases). V was trimmed by 4 bases and J by 9 bases, leaving 21 bases between them. CDR1 is SGHDN and CDR2 is FVKESK in the germline V gene. CDR3 length: 15 residues. CDR3 sequence (DNA): TGTGCCAGCAGCCGGCTGACCTACGATCAGGGGCGCTACACCTTC. Translation gives CASSRLTYDQGRYTF.

This clonotype was detected only a few times. V gene TRBV30 combines with J gene TRBJ1-1; a weak D match, TRBD1 (6 bases). The V end lost 5 bases, the J end lost 0 bases, and 7 bases lay between the germline ends. Germline assignment: CDR1 GTSNPN and CDR2 SVGIG (reference sequence). The CDR3 length is 12 residues. CDR3 DNA sequence: TGTGCCTGGGGGACACTGAACACTGAAGCTTTCTTT. This translates into CAWGTLNTEAFF.

On this clonotype itself: A much larger clone is a single base away; this may be a read error. The V and J genes are TRBV3-1 and TRBJ2-2; perhaps TRBD1 as D (6 bases). The CDR3 extends over 13 amino acids. Germline V gives CDR1 LGHDT, CDR2 YNNKEL (reference sequence). CDR3 protein: CACSQVGTGELFF. For the CDR3, the DNA is TGTGCCTGCAGCCAAGTGGGGACAGGGGAGCTGTTTTTT.

The chain is built from TRBV27 and TRBJ1-2; perhaps TRBD1 as D (6 bases). This CDR3 has 16 amino acids. The V and J ends lost 5 bases and 6 bases respectively, with 22 bases between them. Germline V gene sequence: CDR1 MNHEY, CDR2 SMNVEV (reference sequence). The CDR3 coding sequence is TGTGCCAGCAGTCTTTTCAAGGGGGAGTCGATTCATGGCTACACCTTC. This translates into CASSLFKGESIHGYTF.

This clonotype has only a few counts. The chain uses TRBV6-5 and TRBJ2-7, with 7 bases lining up with TRBD1. The CDR3 contains 13 residues. V gave up 5 bases and J gave up 6 bases; unmatched junction bases: 7. The germline V gene has CDR1 MNHEY and CDR2 SVGAGI. The CDR3 region has the DNA TGTGCCAGCAGTCCTGACAGGGCTGGCGAGCAGTACTTC. Translating gives CASSPDRAGEQYF.

This clonotype came up a few times. The V gene is TRBV7-9, the J gene TRBJ2-4; tentative D call: TRBD1 (6 bases). This CDR3 is built from 13 residues. From germline, CDR1 is SEHNR and CDR2 FQNEAQ (reference sequence). The V end lost 6 bases, the J end lost 8 bases, and 14 bases lay between the germline ends. CDR3: CASSPTGPHIQYF. The CDR3 coding sequence is TGTGCCAGCAGTCCCACAGGGCCTCACATTCAGTACTTC.

This clonotype was picked up a small number of times. The V and J genes are TRBV20-1 and TRBJ2-7; D perhaps matches TRBD1 (5 bases). CDR1 is DFQATT and CDR2 is SNEGSKA in the germline V gene (reference sequence). Trimming left V 1 base short and J 0 bases short, with 10 bases between. The CDR3 contains 14 residues. Written as DNA, the CDR3 is TGCAGTGCTAGAGCTGCAGGGTTCTCCTACGAGCAGTACTTC. Translated, it gives CSARAAGFSYEQYF.

This clonotype was seen a handful of times. The chain employs TRBV6-1 and TRBJ2-3; D gene unclear. With 6 bases removed from V and 8 bases from J, the gap between germline ends came to 12 bases. This CDR3 has 12 residues. Germline CDR1 is MNHNS and CDR2 is SASEGT. The CDR3 is CASSPGPLTQYF. The CDR3 nucleotides read TGTGCCAGCAGCCCCGGACCACTTACGCAGTATTTT.

This chain joins TRBV7-8 and TRBJ1-1; D is ambiguous. The V and J ends lost 5 bases and 4 bases respectively, with 11 bases between them. CDR3 size: 13 residues. CDR1 is SGHVS and CDR2 is FQNEAQ in the germline V gene. CDR3 in amino acids: CASSVRRGTEAFF. The CDR3, as DNA: TGTGCCAGCAGCGTAAGGCGGGGCACTGAAGCTTTCTTT.